These T cell receptor beta chains were read from a single sample in a study of early T cells in non-severe SARS-CoV-2 infection. TCRdb passed the 5' RACE reads through MiXCR, listing each CDR3 protein once. In the table there are tens of thousands of distinct CDR3 sequences, around an eighth of which are singletons. Sequencing was performed on whole blood. These TCRs come from an adult who was a healthcare worker with PCR-confirmed SARS-CoV-2 infection or an uninfected control (not recorded which). Both conserved end residues are part of each CDR3. A D gene is named only where the DNA matches it firmly. Clone size is given for some rows only: seen once, a few or many times, or a class if the clone is expanded.

V gene	CDR3 length	J gene	D gene	clone size	CDR3 DNA	CDR3 protein
TRBV10-2	14	TRBJ1-1	NA	many	TGCGCCAGCAGAGGACAGCGTTTTACGACTGAAGCTTTCTTT	CASRGQRFTTEAFF
TRBV18	13	TRBJ2-1	NA	many	TGTGCCAGCTCACCACCGAATAGCGATGAGCAGTTCTTC	CASSPPNSDEQFF
TRBV20-1	11	TRBJ2-7	NA	NA	TGCAGTGCTGGGGGGACCTACGAGCAGTACTTC	CSAGGTYEQYF
TRBV7-2	15	TRBJ2-7	NA	few	TGTGCCAGCAGCTTAGGGCCCCCGGGGGCGCTCGAGCAGTACTTC	CASSLGPPGALEQYF
TRBV24-1	12	TRBJ2-4	NA	many	TGTGCCACCAGTGATCGAGGAGAGATTCAGTACTTC	CATSDRGEIQYF
TRBV28	13	TRBJ2-1	NA	NA	TGTGCCAGCAGCCCCCCGATGTTGGGTGAGCAGTTCTTC	CASSPPMLGEQFF
TRBV13	14	TRBJ2-2	NA	NA	TGTGCCAGCAGCTTAGAGGGGGTCACCGGGGAGCTGTTTTTT	CASSLEGVTGELFF
TRBV6-5	12	TRBJ1-1	NA	few	TGTGCCAGCCGTAGCGGGTCCTGGGAAGCTTTCTTT	CASRSGSWEAFF
TRBV11-2	15	TRBJ1-4	TRBD1	NA	TGTGCCAGCAGCTTGGGACAGGGGGGAGGCGAAAAACTGTTTTTT	CASSLGQGGGEKLFF
TRBV29-1	16	TRBJ2-2	TRBD2	once	TGCAGCGCCCGGCTAGCGGGGGACCAGAACACCGGGGAGCTGTTTTTT	CSARLAGDQNTGELFF
TRBV5-1	15	TRBJ1-5	NA	NA	TGCGCCAGCAGCTTGGTACCGGGAGGCAATCAGCCCCAGCATTTT	CASSLVPGGNQPQHF
TRBV9	16	TRBJ2-7	TRBD1	many	TGTGCCAGCAGCGTAGGAACAGGGGCGAGTTCCTACGAGCAGTACTTC	CASSVGTGASSYEQYF
TRBV19	14	TRBJ1-2	NA	few	TGTGCCAGTAGTACGGGGGGCGCTTCTTATGGCTACACCTTC	CASSTGGASYGYTF
TRBV4-1	15	TRBJ2-7	TRBD1	NA	TGCGCCAGCAGCCAACCTGACAGGGGCCACTACGAGCAGTACTTC	CASSQPDRGHYEQYF
TRBV19	15	TRBJ1-4	NA	NA	TGTGCCAGTAGCCGCACAATAGGGGCGTTGGAAAAACTGTTTTTT	CASSRTIGALEKLFF
TRBV3-1	15	TRBJ2-1	TRBD2	few	TGTGCCAGCAGCCAGCCTAGAGCGGGGTCCGATGAGCAGTTCTTC	CASSQPRAGSDEQFF
TRBV11-2	14	TRBJ2-1	NA	many	TGTGCCAGCAGCTTAACGGACCTGCGGGGTGAGCAGTTCTTC	CASSLTDLRGEQFF
TRBV18	14	TRBJ2-1	TRBD2	many	TGTGCCAGCTCACCACCATCGGCGCGGGGGGGCGGAGTCTTC	CASSPPSARGGGVF
TRBV10-3	13	TRBJ2-5	TRBD2	many	TGTGCCGTCGGTGAAGCGGGAGAAGAGACCCAGTACTTC	CAVGEAGEETQYF
TRBV7-2	14	TRBJ2-7	NA	NA	TGTGCCATCCGAGGAGGGCTCCACACCTACGAGCAGTACTTC	CAIRGGLHTYEQYF
TRBV19	14	TRBJ2-5	NA	few	TGTGCCAGTAGTATCCTCGGGACTCAAGAGACCCAGTACTTC	CASSILGTQETQYF
TRBV19	17	TRBJ2-1	NA	NA	TGTGCCAGTAGTATAGATCTCCGGAGGGAGGGGGTGGATGAGCAGTTCTTC	CASSIDLRREGVDEQFF
TRBV12-3/TRBV12-4	12	TRBJ1-2	NA	few	TGTGCCAGCAGTTTGGATTCCTATGGCTACACCTTC	CASSLDSYGYTF
TRBV7-2	16	TRBJ1-3	TRBD1	many	TGTGCCAGCAGCTTAGGGGACAGCCGCTCTGGAAACACCATATATTTT	CASSLGDSRSGNTIYF
TRBV30	11	TRBJ1-4	NA	NA	TGTGCCTCAGGGGTGGGCGAAAAACTGTTTTTT	CASGVGEKLFF
TRBV5-5	14	TRBJ1-2	NA	NA	TGTGCCAGCAGCTTGGGAGACAGCAACTATGGCTACACCTTC	CASSLGDSNYGYTF
TRBV5-5	20	TRBJ2-6	NA	NA	TGTGCCAGCAGCTTTCGCAGGGGTGCAGCGGGATTCTCTGGGGCCAACGTCCTGACTTTC	CASSFRRGAAGFSGANVLTF
TRBV11-2	14	TRBJ1-4	NA	few	TGTGCCAGCAGCCGGGGTTGGACTAATGAAAAACTGTTTTTT	CASSRGWTNEKLFF
TRBV7-2	16	TRBJ2-1	NA	many	TGTGCCAGCAGCTTAATCGCCCGAGGGGAACTCAATGAGCAGTTCTTC	CASSLIARGELNEQFF
TRBV7-3	15	TRBJ2-1	NA	few	TGTGCCAGCAGCTTAACGAGAGACGACCACAATGAGCAGTTCTTC	CASSLTRDDHNEQFF
TRBV5-8	15	TRBJ2-7	TRBD1	NA	TGTGCCAGCACCGAACGGGACAGGGTTCATTACGAGCAGTACTTC	CASTERDRVHYEQYF
TRBV7-9	14	TRBJ2-5	NA	few	TGTGCCAGCAGCGCTTCTCAGGTCCAAGAGACCCAGTACTTC	CASSASQVQETQYF
TRBV6-6	15	TRBJ2-1	TRBD1	few	TGTGCCAGCAGTTCCCCGGGACAGGCTTACAATGAGCAGTTCTTC	CASSSPGQAYNEQFF
TRBV2	15	TRBJ1-5	NA	many	TGTGCCAGCAGTGAGATGGGGGTTGGCAATCAGCCCCAGCATTTT	CASSEMGVGNQPQHF
TRBV4-1	15	TRBJ2-1	NA	NA	TGCGCCAGCAGCCAAGCCGGGACTGACAACAATGAGCAGTTCTTC	CASSQAGTDNNEQFF
TRBV16	12	TRBJ1-1	NA	NA	TGTGCCAGCAGTGCAGGGGAAGGAAAAGCTTTCTTT	CASSAGEGKAFF
TRBV11-2	14	TRBJ2-5	TRBD2	NA	TGTGCCAGCAGCTTAGCGGGGGGGATTAAGACCCAGTACTTC	CASSLAGGIKTQYF
TRBV5-1	11	TRBJ2-7	NA	many	TGCGCCAGCAGCTCCGCGGAGGAGCAGTACTTC	CASSSAEEQYF
TRBV5-5	15	TRBJ2-7	NA	NA	TGTGCCAGCAGCTGGGGGCAGGGGACTTCCTACGAGCAGTACTTC	CASSWGQGTSYEQYF